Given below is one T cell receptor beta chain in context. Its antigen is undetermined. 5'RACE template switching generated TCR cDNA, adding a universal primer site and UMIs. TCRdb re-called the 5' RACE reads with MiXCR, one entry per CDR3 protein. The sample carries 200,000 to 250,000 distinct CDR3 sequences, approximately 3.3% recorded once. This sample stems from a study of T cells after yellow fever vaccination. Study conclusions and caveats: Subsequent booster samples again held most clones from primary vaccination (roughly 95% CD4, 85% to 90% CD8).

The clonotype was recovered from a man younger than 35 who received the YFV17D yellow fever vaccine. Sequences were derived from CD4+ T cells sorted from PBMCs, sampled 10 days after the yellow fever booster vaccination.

The CDR3 sequence is CASSFSAHNEQFF. The CDR3 nucleotides are TGTGCCAGCAGCTTTAGCGCGCACAATGAGCAGTTCTTC. The chain is built from TRBV7-3 and TRBJ2-1; maybe TRBD2 (5 bases). Germline values: CDR1 SGHTA, CDR2 FQGTGA. With 3 bases removed from V and 5 bases from J, the gap between germline ends came to 8 bases. The CDR3 spans 13 residues.